A selection of T cell receptor beta chains follows, all from one sample in a study of metastatic and nonmetastatic thyroid tumors. MiXCR re-clonotyped the PCR reads for TCRdb. Of about 10,000 clones in the sample, roughly 30% were seen once. Sequencing input: tumor tissue. These receptors were taken from a female donor with papillary thyroid cancer or a benign thyroid nodule (not recorded which). Some clones in this sample may be carry-over from other donors' samples. Both conserved end residues are part of each CDR3. The order of the fields is V gene, J gene, D gene, clone size, CDR3 protein, CDR3 DNA. A D gene is named only where the DNA matches it firmly. Rows may omit the clone size; those that give it use once, few, many or a size class.

>TRBV6-2/TRBV6-3|TRBJ2-4|TRBD1|many
CASSYGQGLAKNIQYF
TGTGCCAGCAGCTACGGACAGGGGCTAGCCAAAAACATTCAGTACTTC
>TRBV9|TRBJ2-2|NA|many
CASSVRTTGELFF
TGTGCCAGCAGCGTTCGAACGACCGGGGAGCTGTTTTTT
>TRBV3-1|TRBJ2-7|TRBD2|medium-sized
CASSQGLAGEQYF
TGTGCCAGCAGCCAGGGACTAGCCGGCGAGCAGTACTTC
>TRBV6-2/TRBV6-3|TRBJ1-1|NA|NA
CASSYSRSLNTEAFF
TGTGCCAGCAGTTACTCCCGCAGCTTGAACACTGAAGCTTTCTTT
>TRBV20-1|TRBJ1-5|NA|medium-sized
CSARDPFMGVRSQPQHF
TGCAGTGCTAGAGATCCCTTTATGGGGGTGAGGAGTCAGCCCCAGCATTTT
>TRBV20-1|TRBJ2-1|NA|medium-sized
CSARDRRVYSSYNEQFF
TGCAGTGCTAGAGACCGCCGGGTCTATAGCTCCTACAATGAGCAGTTCTTC
>TRBV5-1|TRBJ2-3|NA|many
CASSLSPSGNTQYF
TGCGCCAGCAGCCTTTCCCCCTCCGGGAATACGCAGTATTTT
>TRBV6-1|TRBJ2-7|NA|medium-sized
CASSRTENSYEQYF
TGTGCCAGCAGTCGGACAGAAAACTCCTACGAGCAGTACTTC
>TRBV19|TRBJ1-1|NA|medium-sized
CASSRRQVGRLGDVNTEAFF
TGTGCCAGTAGTAGGAGGCAGGTGGGGAGACTGGGGGATGTGAACACTGAAGCTTTCTTT
>TRBV28|TRBJ1-6|TRBD1|NA
CASSLRTGVSYNSPLHF
TGTGCCAGCAGTTTAAGGACAGGGGTCTCCTATAATTCACCCCTCCACTTT
>TRBV5-1|TRBJ2-5|NA|many
CASSDQETQYF
TGCGCCAGCAGCGACCAAGAGACCCAGTACTTC
>TRBV30|TRBJ2-7|NA|NA
CAWSAWGGLSEQYF
TGTGCCTGGAGTGCGTGGGGCGGGCTATCCGAGCAGTACTTC
>TRBV7-9|TRBJ2-7|NA|few
CASWDSVYEQYF
TGTGCCTCTTGGGACTCCGTCTACGAGCAGTACTTC
>TRBV7-2|TRBJ1-2|NA|NA
CASSLTTEANRGYTF
TGTGCCAGCAGCTTGACGACCGAAGCCAATCGTGGCTACACCTTC
>TRBV27|TRBJ2-5|NA|many
CATAGDPDRVEETQYF
TGTGCCACCGCGGGGGATCCCGACAGGGTAGAGGAGACCCAGTACTTC
>TRBV7-2|TRBJ2-7|TRBD1|once
CASSLAGYGQGYEQYF
TGTGCCAGCAGCTTAGCGGGGTATGGACAGGGATACGAGCAGTACTTC
>TRBV11-2|TRBJ2-1|NA|many
CASKDSGGYNEQFF
TGTGCCAGCAAAGACAGTGGGGGGTACAATGAGCAGTTCTTC